Below, one T cell receptor beta chain is given with its context. Time point here: pre-treatment sample, taken before nivolumab and TIL therapy. Tumor tissue came from excised metastases, mostly pleural nodules or supraclavicular lymph nodes. The data derive from a study of TIL therapy for anti-PD-1-resistant metastatic lung cancer. The V end lost 7 bases, the J end lost 0 bases, and 17 bases lay between the germline ends. Germline V CDR1 and CDR2: SQVTM, ANQGSEA. The CDR3 spans 15 residues. This was the immunoSEQ v3 assay. Repertoires were generated with immunoSEQ multiplex PCR, while TCRdb's copy carries only in-frame clones and drops some. Counted here are around 100,000 clones, about 71% occurring once; the ten biggest clones make up 9.5% to 13%.

The receptor was isolated from a person aged 25-85 years with non-small cell lung cancer. Sequences were derived from tumor tissue, sampled at baseline. The chain combines TRBV29-1 with TRBJ2-3; D is perhaps TRBD2 (7 bases). CDR3 protein: CSARGAVSSTDTQYF. Here the CDR3 DNA reads TGCAGCGCCCGGGGGGCGGTATCTAGCACAGATACGCAGTATTTT.